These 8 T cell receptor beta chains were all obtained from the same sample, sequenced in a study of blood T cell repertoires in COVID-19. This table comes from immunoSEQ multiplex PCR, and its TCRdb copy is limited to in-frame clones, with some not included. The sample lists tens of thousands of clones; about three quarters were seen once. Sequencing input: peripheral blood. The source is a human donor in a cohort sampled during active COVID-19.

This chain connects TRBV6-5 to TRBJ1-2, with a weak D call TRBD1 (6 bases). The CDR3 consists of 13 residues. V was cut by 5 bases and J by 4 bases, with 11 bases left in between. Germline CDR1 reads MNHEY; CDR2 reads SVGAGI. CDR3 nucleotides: TGTGCCAGCAGTCAGGACAGCCTCTATGGCTACACCTTC. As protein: CASSQDSLYGYTF.

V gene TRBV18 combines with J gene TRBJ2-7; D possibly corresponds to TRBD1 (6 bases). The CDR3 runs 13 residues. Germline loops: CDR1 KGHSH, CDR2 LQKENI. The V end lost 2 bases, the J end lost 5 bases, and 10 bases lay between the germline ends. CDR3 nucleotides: TGTGCCAGCTCACCAGGGGGCTCTCACGAGCAGTACTTC. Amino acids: CASSPGGSHEQYF.

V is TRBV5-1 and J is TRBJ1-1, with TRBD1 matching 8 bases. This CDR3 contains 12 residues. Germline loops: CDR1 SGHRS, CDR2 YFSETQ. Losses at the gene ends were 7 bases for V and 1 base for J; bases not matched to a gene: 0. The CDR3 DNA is TGCGCCAGCCAGGGGGCGAACACTGAAGCTTTCTTT. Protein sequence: CASQGANTEAFF.

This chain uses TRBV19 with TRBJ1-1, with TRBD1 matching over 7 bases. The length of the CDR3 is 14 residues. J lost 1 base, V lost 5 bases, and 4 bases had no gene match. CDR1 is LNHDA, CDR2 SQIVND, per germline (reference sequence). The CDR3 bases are TGTGCCAGTAGTGCGGACAGGTCGAACACTGAAGCTTTCTTT. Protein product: CASSADRSNTEAFF.

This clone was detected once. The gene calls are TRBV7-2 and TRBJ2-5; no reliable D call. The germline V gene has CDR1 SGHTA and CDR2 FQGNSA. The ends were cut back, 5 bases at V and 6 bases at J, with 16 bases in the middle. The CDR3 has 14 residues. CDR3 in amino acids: CASSLLGQAQTQYF. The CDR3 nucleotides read TGTGCCAGCAGCCTGCTGGGCCAGGCGCAGACCCAGTACTTC.

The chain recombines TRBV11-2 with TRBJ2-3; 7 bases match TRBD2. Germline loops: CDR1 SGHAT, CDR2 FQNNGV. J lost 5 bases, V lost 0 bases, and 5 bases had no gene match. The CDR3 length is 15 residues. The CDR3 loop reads CASSLDQASGDTQYF. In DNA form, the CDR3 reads TGTGCCAGCAGCTTAGATCAGGCTAGCGGAGATACGCAGTATTTT.

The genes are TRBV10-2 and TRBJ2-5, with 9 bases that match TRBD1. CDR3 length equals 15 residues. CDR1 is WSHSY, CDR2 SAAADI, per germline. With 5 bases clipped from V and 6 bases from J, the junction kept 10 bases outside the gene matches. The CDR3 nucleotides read TGCGCCAGCAGTAGACTAACAGGGGGCGCAAAGACCCAGTACTTC. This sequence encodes CASSRLTGGAKTQYF.

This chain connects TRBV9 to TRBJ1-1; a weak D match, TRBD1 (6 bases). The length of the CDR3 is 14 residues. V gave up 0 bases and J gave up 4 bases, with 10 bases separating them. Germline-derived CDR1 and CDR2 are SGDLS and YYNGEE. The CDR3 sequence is CASSVAGAGTEAFF. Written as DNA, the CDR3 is TGTGCCAGCAGCGTAGCAGGGGCAGGCACTGAAGCTTTCTTT.